The 32 T cell receptor beta chains presented below share a single source sample, sequenced in a study of blood T cell repertoires in COVID-19. TCRdb's copy holds only in-frame clones and misses some; the assay was immunoSEQ multiplex PCR. The table has around 250,000 clones, around 85% seen once. Sequencing was performed on peripheral blood. The receptors were sampled from a man in his sixties with acute or convalescent COVID-19.

The CDR3 bases are TGTGCCAGCAGCGTGGGGATACAGGGTTGGAACACTGAAGCTTTCTTT. It is translated as CASSVGIQGWNTEAFF. The chain combines TRBV14 with TRBJ1-1; tentative D call: TRBD1 (6 bases). The CDR3 spans 16 residues. Trimming stripped 5 bases from V and 1 base from J, with 17 bases between. Germline V gene lookup returns CDR1 SGHDN and CDR2 FVKESK.

This clone was seen a single time. The chain employs TRBV7-6 and TRBJ2-2; 11 bases are shared with TRBD1. This CDR3 region has 17 residues. The trim removed 5 bases at V and 4 bases at J, leaving 9 bases unmatched. The V gene's germline CDR1 is SGHVS and CDR2 FNYEAQ. The CDR3 nucleotides are TGTGCCAGCAGCGCCCGGACAGGGGGCGCGAGCACCGGGGAGCTGTTTTTT. Protein: CASSARTGGASTGELFF.

This rearrangement joins TRBV6-5 to TRBJ1-5; tentatively, D is TRBD1 (5 bases). This CDR3 contains 16 residues. V dropped 0 bases and J dropped 1 base, with 10 bases sitting between them. CDR1 MNHEY and CDR2 SVGAGI come from the germline V gene. CDR3 region: CASSYSPRGSNQPQHF. For the CDR3, the DNA is TGTGCCAGCAGTTACTCGCCGCGGGGGAGCAATCAGCCCCAGCATTTT.

This chain uses TRBV27 with TRBJ2-3; 8 nucleotides match TRBD2. The CDR3 contains 19 residues. Germline V gives CDR1 MNHEY, CDR2 SMNVEV (reference sequence). Trimming removed 2 bases from V and 4 bases from J; junction bases left unmatched: 17. CDR3 sequence reads: CASSLGQGFSGAISDTQYF. For the CDR3, the DNA is TGTGCCAGCAGTTTAGGGCAGGGATTTAGCGGGGCCATATCAGATACGCAGTATTTT.

The V and J genes are TRBV12-3 or TRBV12-4 and TRBJ2-7; D possibly corresponds to TRBD2 (5 bases). V was clipped by 5 bases and J by 3 bases, with 11 bases between them. CDR3 length: 13 residues. CDR3 amino acids: CASSPPTSYEQYF. The CDR3 DNA sequence: TGTGCCAGCAGTCCCCCCACTAGCTACGAGCAGTACTTC.

This clone turned up a few times. V and J are TRBV20-1 and TRBJ2-1, with unresolved D. Per germline, CDR1 DFQATT and CDR2 SNEGSKA (reference sequence). This CDR3 comprises 12 residues. Trimming left V 3 bases short and J 8 bases short, with 11 bases between. The chain's CDR3 is CSASRVLDEQFF. CDR3 DNA: TGCAGTGCTAGTCGCGTTTTGGATGAGCAGTTCTTC.

This chain links TRBV27 with TRBJ1-4, with D perhaps TRBD1 (6 bases). The CDR3 runs to 15 residues. Germline lookup yields CDR1 MNHEY and CDR2 SMNVEV (reference sequence). Trimming cost V 4 bases and J 9 bases, with 18 bases left between them. CDR3 region: CASSSTQGYRQKLFF. CDR3 nucleotides: TGTGCCAGCAGTTCTACCCAGGGGTATAGGCAAAAACTGTTTTTT.

The genes are TRBV27 and TRBJ1-5, with D possibly matching TRBD1 (5 bases). Trimming took off 2 bases at V and 6 bases at J, with 11 bases between the two ends. The CDR3 contains 14 residues. From germline, CDR1 is MNHEY and CDR2 SMNVEV (reference sequence). The CDR3 DNA follows: TGTGCCAGCAGTTTAGCAGGGATCGGTCAGCCCCAGCATTTT. It translates to CASSLAGIGQPQHF.

The rearrangement uses TRBV6-5 and TRBJ1-4; weak D call: TRBD1 (5 bases). CDR1 MNHEY and CDR2 SVGAGI come from the germline V gene. Trimming took off 8 bases at V and 8 bases at J, with 18 bases between the two ends. The CDR3 has 14 amino acids. The CDR3 spells CASAANGAGEKLFF. CDR3 DNA: TGTGCCAGCGCGGCCAATGGGGCTGGCGAAAAACTGTTTTTT.

The chain recombines TRBV6-5 with TRBJ1-2; possibly TRBD1 for D (5 bases). The CDR3 totals 14 residues. Germline V gene sequence: CDR1 MNHEY, CDR2 SVGAGI. V was pared by 5 bases and J by 0 bases, with 10 bases between. The CDR3 reads CASSPVTANYGYTF. As DNA, the CDR3 is TGTGCCAGCAGTCCGGTGACAGCTAACTATGGCTACACCTTC.

This clone was detected only a few times. This chain uses TRBV7-9 with TRBJ1-1; D might be TRBD1 (6 bases). The CDR3 runs 12 residues. Deletions cut 4 bases from V and 5 bases from J, with 8 bases between. Germline lookup yields CDR1 SEHNR and CDR2 FQNEAQ (reference sequence). The CDR3 sequence: CASSYGQTEAFF. The CDR3 coding sequence is TGTGCCAGCAGCTACGGACAGACTGAAGCTTTCTTT.

This chain uses TRBV7-3 with TRBJ2-6, with D uncertain. CDR1 and CDR2 (germline): SGHTA, FQGTGA. Trimming cost V 5 bases and J 2 bases, with 10 bases left between them. The CDR3 sequence is 15 residues long. The CDR3 sequence is CASSPMVAGANVLTF. The DNA for the CDR3 is TGTGCCAGCAGCCCTATGGTAGCTGGGGCCAACGTCCTGACTTTC.

This clone was counted once. This rearrangement joins TRBV25-1 to TRBJ1-2; D is unclear. The CDR3 contains 11 residues. CDR1 is MGHDK and CDR2 is SYGVNS in the germline V gene. V lost 10 bases and J lost 4, with 10 bases in between. CDR3 DNA: TGTGCCACTACTGATTTCTATGGCTACACCTTC. Translating it yields CATTDFYGYTF.

The gene calls are TRBV23-1 and TRBJ2-5; D gene unclear. TRBV23-1 is reported as an ORF; its role is uncertain. V dropped 2 bases and J dropped 2 bases, with 6 bases sitting between them. CDR3 length: 13 residues. CDR3 protein: CASSQGQQETQYF. The CDR3 region has the DNA TGCGCCAGCAGTCAAGGGCAGCAAGAGACCCAGTACTTC.

The chain couples TRBV28 to TRBJ2-7; 14 bases line up with TRBD2. Germline trimming cut 5 bases from V and 6 bases from J; bases unmatched to any gene: 6. The CDR3 spans 15 residues. Germline V CDR1 and CDR2: MDHEN, SYDVKM. The CDR3 region is CASSPGTSGSSEQYF. The CDR3 nucleotides read TGTGCCAGCAGTCCCGGGACTAGCGGGAGTTCCGAGCAGTACTTC.

This clone has just a few counts. The chain couples TRBV11-2 to TRBJ2-7, with 12 bases aligning to TRBD2. Per germline, CDR1 SGHAT and CDR2 FQNNGV. J was trimmed by 0 bases and V by 1 base; bases with no gene match: 10. The CDR3 loop spans 19 amino acids. CDR3 nucleotides: TGTGCCAGCAGCTTAGGCCCTGGACTAGCGGGATCACTCTCCTACGAGCAGTACTTC. Its protein product is CASSLGPGLAGSLSYEQYF.

The gene calls are TRBV27 and TRBJ2-3; TRBD1 is a possible D gene (5 bases). Germline V lookup: CDR1 MNHEY, CDR2 SMNVEV (reference sequence). V shed 6 bases and J shed 0 bases, with 16 bases lying between them. This CDR3 contains 16 residues. Here the CDR3 DNA reads TGTGCCAGCAGCATAACCATACAGGAAAGCACAGATACGCAGTATTTT. Translation gives CASSITIQESTDTQYF.

Only a few counts were recorded for this clone. The chain is built from TRBV9 and TRBJ1-5; D might be TRBD1 (5 bases). This CDR3 contains 13 residues. V shed 6 bases and J shed 9 bases, with 16 bases lying between them. Germline-derived CDR1 and CDR2 are SGDLS and YYNGEE. The chain's CDR3 is CASTAAGLRPQHF. CDR3 bases: TGTGCCAGCACCGCCGCGGGACTCCGGCCCCAGCATTTT.

The chain has TRBV6-6 and TRBJ2-3; unclear D gene. The CDR3 is 12 residues long. From germline, CDR1 is MNHNY and CDR2 SVGAGI (reference sequence). V gave up 6 bases and J gave up 5 bases, with 9 bases separating them. CDR3 DNA sequence: TGTGCCAGCAGCGTGTTGTTAGATACGCAGTATTTT. Residues: CASSVLLDTQYF.

This clone was recorded a few times. This sequence joins TRBV5-1 and TRBJ1-2; 7 bases are a match to TRBD1. The V gene end was trimmed by 0 bases and the J gene end by 8 bases; junction bases not matched to a gene: 10. The V gene's germline CDR1 is SGHRS and CDR2 YFSETQ. This CDR3 has 15 residues. CDR3 nucleotide sequence: TGCGCCAGCAGCTTGGAGGAACAGGGGAGAGGAGGCTACACCTTC. Its translation: CASSLEEQGRGGYTF.

The V gene is TRBV7-9, the J gene TRBJ1-1; 8 positions agree with TRBD1. The CDR3 is made up of 13 amino acids. Germline CDR1 and CDR2: SEHNR and FQNEAQ (reference sequence). V lost 4 bases and J lost 5; bases outside the gene matches: 3. The CDR3 here is CASSYDRGTEAFF. The DNA of the CDR3 is TGTGCCAGCAGCTACGACAGGGGTACTGAAGCTTTCTTT.

The V and J genes are TRBV5-6 and TRBJ2-3, with 12 positions matching TRBD2. The CDR3 is 16 amino acids. Germline V CDR1 and CDR2: SGHDT, YYEEEE. After removal of 4 bases from V and 4 bases from J, the junction contained 7 bases not matched to a gene. The CDR3 protein is CASSLLAGGFADTQYF. In DNA form, the CDR3 reads TGTGCCAGCAGCCTACTAGCGGGAGGTTTCGCAGATACGCAGTATTTT.

The V and J genes are TRBV12-3 or TRBV12-4 and TRBJ1-1; D perhaps matches TRBD1 (6 bases). The CDR3 runs to 12 residues. V shed 7 bases and J shed 6 bases, with 12 bases lying between them. The CDR3 DNA follows: TGTGCCAGCAATCCCTGGGGGCCTGAAGCTTTCTTT. It specifies CASNPWGPEAFF.

This clone was picked up one time. V usage is TRBV4-3 and J usage is TRBJ2-1; D not resolved. This CDR3 comprises 16 residues. Germline CDR1 is LGHNA and CDR2 is YSLEER. Trimming cost V 0 bases and J 0 bases, with 9 bases left between them. Here the CDR3 reads CASSQERLYSYNEQFF. The CDR3 nucleotides read TGCGCCAGCAGCCAAGAACGCCTATACTCCTACAATGAGCAGTTCTTC.

V is TRBV2 and J is TRBJ2-7; 9 bases agree with TRBD2. The CDR3 runs to 13 residues. Germline assignment: CDR1 SNHLY and CDR2 FYNNEI. Trimming cost V 4 bases and J 2 bases; bases outside gene matches: 0. CDR3 protein: CASSGLAAYEQYF. The DNA for the CDR3 is TGTGCCAGCAGTGGACTAGCGGCCTACGAGCAGTACTTC.

The chain is built from TRBV19 and TRBJ1-5; TRBD1 aligns across 9 bases. V dropped 5 bases and J dropped 3; count of bases not matched to a gene: 5. The germline gives CDR1 LNHDA, CDR2 SQIVND (reference sequence). The CDR3 covers 15 residues. The CDR3 sequence is CASSAGQGNNQPQHF. CDR3 sequence (DNA): TGTGCCAGTAGTGCCGGACAGGGGAACAATCAGCCCCAGCATTTT.

The V call is TRBV5-4, the J call TRBJ2-3; 15 bases line up with TRBD2. Per germline, CDR1 SGHNT and CDR2 YYREEE (reference sequence). The length of the CDR3 is 15 residues. J was trimmed by 6 bases and V by 5 bases; bases with no gene match: 4. The CDR3 nucleotides read TGTGCCAGCAGTCGGACTAGCGGGAGGGGGGATACGCAGTATTTT. It encodes CASSRTSGRGDTQYF. Together with reference TRBV5-4 and TRBJ2-3, the CDR3 gives the full variable domain: ETGVTQSPTHLIKTRGQQVTLRCSSQSGHNTVSWYQQALGQGPQFIFQYYREEENGRGNFPPRFSGLQFPNYSSELNVNALELDDSALYLCASSRTSGRGDTQYFGPGTRLTVL.

This chain connects TRBV5-8 to TRBJ2-3; 10 nucleotides agree with TRBD2. The length of the CDR3 is 18 residues. Germline CDR1 reads SGHTS; CDR2 reads YDEGEE. After removal of 4 bases from V and 1 base from J, the junction contained 12 bases not matched to a gene. The CDR3: CASSKPGTSVTRTDTQYF. CDR3 DNA sequence: TGTGCCAGCAGCAAGCCCGGGACTAGCGTGACCCGCACAGATACGCAGTATTTT. The complete variable domain, with remaining parts taken from reference TRBV5-8 and TRBJ2-3, reads EAGVTQSPTHLIKTRGQQATLRCSPISGHTSVYWYQQALGLGLQFLLWYDEGEERNRGNFPPRFSGRQFPNYSSELNVNALELEDSALYLCASSKPGTSVTRTDTQYFGPGTRLTVL.

This rearrangement joins TRBV7-3 to TRBJ2-1; 14 bases line up with TRBD2. From germline, CDR1 is SGHTA and CDR2 FQGTGA. This CDR3 contains 15 residues. J gave up 12 bases and V 8 bases, and 12 bases lay outside the gene matches. CDR3 sequence: CASPYPGTSGSGQFF. The CDR3 region has the DNA TGTGCCAGCCCTTACCCAGGGACTAGCGGGAGTGGGCAGTTCTTC.

The chain has TRBV19 and TRBJ1-5; D possibly corresponds to TRBD1 (5 bases). V was cut by 5 bases and J by 4 bases, with 9 bases left in between. CDR1 is LNHDA and CDR2 is SQIVND in the germline V gene (reference sequence). CDR3 length: 13 residues. As DNA, the CDR3 is TGTGCCAGTAGTGGGGCGCCTAATCAGCCCCAGCATTTT. It specifies CASSGAPNQPQHF.

V and J are TRBV30 and TRBJ1-3; 9 bases agree with TRBD1. Germline assignment: CDR1 GTSNPN and CDR2 SVGIG (reference sequence). V was clipped by 3 bases and J by 7 bases; unmatched bases: 4. The length of the CDR3 is 13 residues. CDR3 in DNA: TGTGCCTGGAGGGACAGGGGAAGGAACACCATATATTTT. Its translation: CAWRDRGRNTIYF.

The DNA for the CDR3 is TGTGCCAGCAAAGCGAAGGGGACAGGTGACTTTGGCTACACCTTC. It is translated as CASKAKGTGDFGYTF. The genes are TRBV6-5 and TRBJ1-2, with 8 bases identical to TRBD1. Looked up from germline, CDR1 is MNHEY and CDR2 is SVGAGI. The J segment lost 7 bases and the V segment lost 7 bases, leaving 14 bases of the junction unmatched. This CDR3 has 15 residues.